These T cell receptor beta chains were read from a single sample in a study of blood T cell repertoires in COVID-19. Some clones are missing from TCRdb's copy, which holds only in-frame ones; the method was immunoSEQ multiplex PCR. Among about 89,000 clones listed, about 85% were seen once. Sequenced sample: peripheral blood. The receptors shown here come from a woman of 80 years or more with acute or convalescent COVID-19. CDR3s include the opening cysteine and the closing phenylalanine or tryptophan. Fields, in order: CDR3 DNA, CDR3 protein, V gene, clone size, J gene, D gene. The D gene is left open where the match is weak. Size tells how often a clone was seen (once, few, many) or the class of an expanded clone, and some rows leave it out.

cdr3_nt: TGTGCCAGCAGCCAAGAACGGGGGGTGAACACTGAAGCTTTCTTT; cdr3_aa: CASSQERGVNTEAFF; v_call: TRBV4-2; clone_size: NA; j_call: TRBJ1-1; d_call: NA
cdr3_nt: TGTGCCAGCAGCTTATCGATAATACGGAGCAATCAGCCCCAGCATTTT; cdr3_aa: CASSLSIIRSNQPQHF; v_call: TRBV7-2; clone_size: few; j_call: TRBJ1-5; d_call: NA
cdr3_nt: TGTGCCAGCAGTGAACAGGCTCGCTCTGGAAACACCATATATTTT; cdr3_aa: CASSEQARSGNTIYF; v_call: TRBV2; clone_size: NA; j_call: TRBJ1-3; d_call: NA
cdr3_nt: TGTGCCAGCAGCTTAGGGGCAATTCAGCCCCAGCATTTT; cdr3_aa: CASSLGAIQPQHF; v_call: TRBV7-9; clone_size: NA; j_call: TRBJ1-5; d_call: NA
cdr3_nt: TGCAGCGTTGAAGTGGGGGACATCTATGGCTACACCTTC; cdr3_aa: CSVEVGDIYGYTF; v_call: TRBV29-1; clone_size: NA; j_call: TRBJ1-2; d_call: NA
cdr3_nt: TGTGCCAGCCACTACAGGGGTTCAGATACGCAGTATTTT; cdr3_aa: CASHYRGSDTQYF; v_call: TRBV18; clone_size: NA; j_call: TRBJ2-3; d_call: TRBD1
cdr3_nt: TGTGCCAGCAGCGTGGACGGAGGTTCTGAGACCCAGTACTTC; cdr3_aa: CASSVDGGSETQYF; v_call: TRBV7-2; clone_size: NA; j_call: TRBJ2-5; d_call: NA
cdr3_nt: TGTGCCAGCAGCGCCTCGTCCGGGACACCAGGCACTGAAGCTTTCTTT; cdr3_aa: CASSASSGTPGTEAFF; v_call: TRBV5-4; clone_size: NA; j_call: TRBJ1-1; d_call: NA
cdr3_nt: TGTGCCAGCACGAATGACAAAGAGCAGTTCTTC; cdr3_aa: CASTNDKEQFF; v_call: TRBV18; clone_size: few; j_call: TRBJ2-1; d_call: NA
cdr3_nt: TGTGCCATCAGGGGGGGGCAGCCTAATTCACCCCTCCACTTT; cdr3_aa: CAIRGGQPNSPLHF; v_call: TRBV10-3; clone_size: NA; j_call: TRBJ1-6; d_call: NA
cdr3_nt: TGTGCCACCAGTTCCAGGGGGCTGGGCACCGGGGAGCTGTTTTTT; cdr3_aa: CATSSRGLGTGELFF; v_call: TRBV15; clone_size: NA; j_call: TRBJ2-2; d_call: TRBD1
cdr3_nt: TGTGCCAGCAGCGTAGGGCCTAGCGGATCCTACGAGCAGTACTTC; cdr3_aa: CASSVGPSGSYEQYF; v_call: TRBV9; clone_size: few; j_call: TRBJ2-7; d_call: TRBD2
cdr3_nt: TGCGCCACAGCAAGATTACAGGGAACAGATACGCAGTATTTT; cdr3_aa: CATARLQGTDTQYF; v_call: TRBV10-2; clone_size: NA; j_call: TRBJ2-3; d_call: NA
cdr3_nt: TGTGCCAGCAGCCGAACTACACATGAAGCTTTCTTT; cdr3_aa: CASSRTTHEAFF; v_call: TRBV3-1/TRBV3-2; clone_size: NA; j_call: TRBJ1-1; d_call: NA
cdr3_nt: TGTGCCAGCAGTCGACTCAATTTGAACACTGAAGCTTTCTTT; cdr3_aa: CASSRLNLNTEAFF; v_call: TRBV6-2/TRBV6-3; clone_size: NA; j_call: TRBJ1-1; d_call: NA
cdr3_nt: TGTGCCAGCAGCCAAGTGGGGGGTAGGGGCGATAATTCACCCCTCCACTTT; cdr3_aa: CASSQVGGRGDNSPLHF; v_call: TRBV3-1/TRBV3-2; clone_size: NA; j_call: TRBJ1-6; d_call: NA
cdr3_nt: TGTGCCAGCAGCGCTAGCGGGACTGAAGCTTTCTTT; cdr3_aa: CASSASGTEAFF; v_call: TRBV9; clone_size: few; j_call: TRBJ1-1; d_call: NA
cdr3_nt: TGTGCCAGCTCACCGGAGGAGACCCAGTACTTC; cdr3_aa: CASSPEETQYF; v_call: TRBV18; clone_size: NA; j_call: TRBJ2-5; d_call: NA
cdr3_nt: TGTGCCTGGAGCCTACAGTGGGCTTCTGGAAACACCATATATTTT; cdr3_aa: CAWSLQWASGNTIYF; v_call: TRBV30; clone_size: NA; j_call: TRBJ1-3; d_call: NA
cdr3_nt: TGTGCCAGCAGCCGGGACAGTATGCGGGGCAATCAGCCCCAGCATTTT; cdr3_aa: CASSRDSMRGNQPQHF; v_call: TRBV7-2; clone_size: once; j_call: TRBJ1-5; d_call: TRBD1
cdr3_nt: TGCGCCAGCAGCTTGGTTGGGGGGATGACAGATACGCAGTATTTT; cdr3_aa: CASSLVGGMTDTQYF; v_call: TRBV5-1; clone_size: NA; j_call: TRBJ2-3; d_call: NA
cdr3_nt: TGCGCCAGCAGCTCCCGACAGGGCCACAATGAGCAGTTCTTC; cdr3_aa: CASSSRQGHNEQFF; v_call: TRBV5-1; clone_size: NA; j_call: TRBJ2-1; d_call: TRBD1
cdr3_nt: TGTGCCAGCAGTGAGAGAGAGGTCACCGGGGAGCTGTTTTTT; cdr3_aa: CASSEREVTGELFF; v_call: TRBV2; clone_size: NA; j_call: TRBJ2-2; d_call: NA
cdr3_nt: TGTGCCAGTAGTTTCAGACAGGGGACTGAAGCTTTCTTT; cdr3_aa: CASSFRQGTEAFF; v_call: TRBV19; clone_size: NA; j_call: TRBJ1-1; d_call: TRBD1
cdr3_nt: TGTGCCAGCAGCCCGAGACAGACCTCTGGAAACACCATATATTTT; cdr3_aa: CASSPRQTSGNTIYF; v_call: TRBV9; clone_size: NA; j_call: TRBJ1-3; d_call: NA
cdr3_nt: TGCGCCAGCAGCTCGGGACAGAACACCGGGGAGCTGTTTTTT; cdr3_aa: CASSSGQNTGELFF; v_call: TRBV5-1; clone_size: NA; j_call: TRBJ2-2; d_call: NA
cdr3_nt: TGTGCCAGCAGCCCTCCGGGACAGGAGTCCTACGAGCAGTACTTC; cdr3_aa: CASSPPGQESYEQYF; v_call: TRBV5-4; clone_size: NA; j_call: TRBJ2-7; d_call: TRBD1
cdr3_nt: TGCGCCAGCAGCTTGGGTATAGCGGGGGGCCAAGAGACCCAGTACTTC; cdr3_aa: CASSLGIAGGQETQYF; v_call: TRBV5-1; clone_size: NA; j_call: TRBJ2-5; d_call: TRBD2
cdr3_nt: TGTGCCAGCAGCCAATTGGGACTAGCGGGGGGAGGCACCGGGGAGCTGTTTTTT; cdr3_aa: CASSQLGLAGGGTGELFF; v_call: TRBV4-2; clone_size: NA; j_call: TRBJ2-2; d_call: TRBD2
cdr3_nt: TGTGCCAGTAGTCCCTGGGCAGGCGAGGATACGCAGTATTTT; cdr3_aa: CASSPWAGEDTQYF; v_call: TRBV19; clone_size: NA; j_call: TRBJ2-3; d_call: NA
cdr3_nt: TGTGCCAGCTCAGGCCGAGACAGGGCCGGGGAGCTGTTTTTT; cdr3_aa: CASSGRDRAGELFF; v_call: TRBV6-5; clone_size: once; j_call: TRBJ2-2; d_call: TRBD1
cdr3_nt: TGTGCCATCACAGGGGGCGCAAGTGAGCAGTTCTTC; cdr3_aa: CAITGGASEQFF; v_call: TRBV10-3; clone_size: NA; j_call: TRBJ2-1; d_call: TRBD1
cdr3_nt: TGTGCCAGCAGCAGATACAGGGGGGTGAACACTGAAGCTTTCTTT; cdr3_aa: CASSRYRGVNTEAFF; v_call: TRBV7-8; clone_size: NA; j_call: TRBJ1-1; d_call: TRBD1
cdr3_nt: TGTGCCACCAGGGAAGGGACAGGTCGGCCCCAGCATTTT; cdr3_aa: CATREGTGRPQHF; v_call: TRBV15; clone_size: NA; j_call: TRBJ1-5; d_call: TRBD1
cdr3_nt: TGTGCCAGCAGCTTGGGACAGGGGGCGATGAACTATGGCTACACCTTC; cdr3_aa: CASSLGQGAMNYGYTF; v_call: TRBV5-6; clone_size: few; j_call: TRBJ1-2; d_call: TRBD1
cdr3_nt: TGTGCCAGCAGCTTAGTCGGCAGGGGTGCGTTGGCTAATGAAAAACTGTTTTTT; cdr3_aa: CASSLVGRGALANEKLFF; v_call: TRBV7-2; clone_size: NA; j_call: TRBJ1-4; d_call: NA
cdr3_nt: TGTGCCAGCAGGCCCGGGGGGGATCCAACTAATGAAAAACTGTTTTTT; cdr3_aa: CASRPGGDPTNEKLFF; v_call: TRBV4-2; clone_size: NA; j_call: TRBJ1-4; d_call: NA
cdr3_nt: TGTGCCAGCAGCCCGCGGACTACAGGCGGGAACACTGAAGCTTTCTTT; cdr3_aa: CASSPRTTGGNTEAFF; v_call: TRBV4-2; clone_size: NA; j_call: TRBJ1-1; d_call: NA
cdr3_nt: TGTGCCAGCAGCGGCCTGTCGGGGACGCAGTATTTT; cdr3_aa: CASSGLSGTQYF; v_call: TRBV5-5; clone_size: NA; j_call: TRBJ2-3; d_call: NA
cdr3_nt: TGTGCCAGCAGAGAGGGGGGACAGGGGGCGCGCGGCTACACCTTC; cdr3_aa: CASREGGQGARGYTF; v_call: TRBV6-5; clone_size: NA; j_call: TRBJ1-2; d_call: TRBD1
cdr3_nt: TGTGCCAGCAGCTTAGCCGTCAGGGTGGGCGGAAACACCATATATTTT; cdr3_aa: CASSLAVRVGGNTIYF; v_call: TRBV7-2; clone_size: NA; j_call: TRBJ1-3; d_call: NA
cdr3_nt: TGTGCCAGTAGTATCCCCGACAGGGGGTCTGAAGCTTTCTTT; cdr3_aa: CASSIPDRGSEAFF; v_call: TRBV19; clone_size: once; j_call: TRBJ1-1; d_call: TRBD1
cdr3_nt: TGTGCCAGCAGCTTAGGTCGTAGCTCTAACTATGGCTACACCTTC; cdr3_aa: CASSLGRSSNYGYTF; v_call: TRBV7-9; clone_size: NA; j_call: TRBJ1-2; d_call: NA
cdr3_nt: TGTGCCAGCAGGAACCGGGACTCCTCCTACGAGCAGTACTTC; cdr3_aa: CASRNRDSSYEQYF; v_call: TRBV2; clone_size: NA; j_call: TRBJ2-7; d_call: NA
cdr3_nt: TGTGCCAGCATCCCTGCTTGGGGACAGAACTATGGCTACACCTTC; cdr3_aa: CASIPAWGQNYGYTF; v_call: TRBV28; clone_size: NA; j_call: TRBJ1-2; d_call: TRBD1
cdr3_nt: TGTGCCAGCAGCCAGGTGATAGCGGGGGGTGGGGAGACCCAGTACTTC; cdr3_aa: CASSQVIAGGGETQYF; v_call: TRBV3-1/TRBV3-2; clone_size: once; j_call: TRBJ2-5; d_call: TRBD2
cdr3_nt: TGTGCCACCAGCAGAGACGCGAACGGGGAGCTGTTTTTT; cdr3_aa: CATSRDANGELFF; v_call: TRBV15; clone_size: medium-sized; j_call: TRBJ2-2; d_call: NA
cdr3_nt: TGTGCCAGCAGGCGAACAGGTTCTGGGGCCAACGTCCTGACTTTC; cdr3_aa: CASRRTGSGANVLTF; v_call: TRBV6-5; clone_size: NA; j_call: TRBJ2-6; d_call: NA
cdr3_nt: TGTGCCAGCAGTGAATGGGGTCAGGGCGGGGGGCGCGGCGGGGAGCTGTTTTTT; cdr3_aa: CASSEWGQGGGRGGELFF; v_call: TRBV6-1; clone_size: NA; j_call: TRBJ2-2; d_call: TRBD2
cdr3_nt: TGTGCCAGCAGTTTATTGGCAGGGGGTCAGCCCCAGCATTTT; cdr3_aa: CASSLLAGGQPQHF; v_call: TRBV28; clone_size: NA; j_call: TRBJ1-5; d_call: TRBD1
cdr3_nt: TGTGCCAGCACCCTGGGGGGGTATGGCTACACCTTC; cdr3_aa: CASTLGGYGYTF; v_call: TRBV21-1; clone_size: NA; j_call: TRBJ1-2; d_call: NA
cdr3_nt: TGTGCCAGCAGTTTCAGCCGACAGGGCGACGGAAACACCATATATTTT; cdr3_aa: CASSFSRQGDGNTIYF; v_call: TRBV28; clone_size: NA; j_call: TRBJ1-3; d_call: TRBD1